This T cell receptor beta chain was identified in a study of patients and donors after allogeneic stem cell transplantation. TCRdb recomputed calls from the RT-PCR reads with MiXCR, one row per CDR3 protein. The sample lists fewer than 500,000 distinct CDR3 sequences, 16% occurring once. The sample taken for sequencing was blood, either unsorted or a sorted T cell fraction (not recorded which). The TCR originated in a human donor who was either an allogeneic HSCT recipient or a stem cell or donor lymphocyte infusion donor (not recorded which). It is not recorded whose cells these are; they may come from a transplant donor.

This CDR3 is CASSSLYRDRKQETQYF. CDR3 bases: TGTGCCAGCAGCTCGCTATACCGGGACAGGAAACAAGAGACCCAGTACTTC. V usage is TRBV7-8 and J usage is TRBJ2-5, with 8 bases fitting TRBD1. Germline assignment: CDR1 SGHVS and CDR2 FQNEAQ. The CDR3 is made up of 17 amino acids. The J segment lost 2 bases and the V segment lost 4 bases, leaving 12 bases of the junction unmatched.